These 12 T cell receptor beta chains share one sample of origin, sequenced in a study of T cells in Graves' hyperthyroidism and ophthalmopathy. RNA transcripts yielded amplified TCR beta CDR3 regions. HTBI primers were the set used in a first-round RT-PCR of the TCR CDR3. A single record per CDR3 protein comes from TCRdb applying MiXCR to the multiplex PCR reads. This sample has about 540,000 distinct CDR3 sequences, with around 46% found just once. The specimen sequenced was peripheral blood or thyroid tissue (not recorded which). The origin of the receptors is a woman aged 18-29 years with Graves' hyperthyroidism.

The CDR3 region has the DNA TGTGCCAGCAGCCCCGGGTTAGCCTCGAACACCGGGGAGCTGTTTTTT. The encoded protein is CASSPGLASNTGELFF. The chain joins TRBV11-2 to TRBJ2-2; D not certain. Germline lookup yields CDR1 SGHAT and CDR2 FQNNGV. Trimming cost V 5 bases and J 0 bases, with 13 bases left between them. The CDR3 length is 16 residues.

This clonotype was seen ten or more times. The V call is TRBV24-1, the J call TRBJ1-2; D remains unclear. V was shortened by 6 bases and J by 7 bases, with 8 bases between the two germline ends. The germline V gene encodes CDR1 KGHDR and CDR2 SFDVKD. This CDR3 is 11 amino acids long. CDR3 loop: CATSSQVGYTF. CDR3 coding DNA: TGTGCCACCAGTTCCCAGGTTGGCTACACCTTC.

This clonotype has more than one count but fewer than ten. The chain is built from TRBV7-6 and TRBJ1-2; D may be TRBD1 (6 bases). The CDR3 consists of 15 residues. Trimming took off 5 bases at V and 7 bases at J, with 20 bases between the two ends. The germline gives CDR1 SGHVS, CDR2 FNYEAQ. The CDR3 DNA reads TGTGCCAGCAGCGTAGACCCGGGGGCCGAGGGTGGCTACACCTTC. It is translated as CASSVDPGAEGGYTF.

In its sample, this clonotype was seen a few times. The rearrangement links TRBV6-6 to TRBJ1-1; D gene unclear. CDR3 length: 13 residues. Germline V CDR1 and CDR2: MNHNY, SVGAGI (reference sequence). Trimming left V 6 bases short and J 5 bases short, with 13 bases between. The CDR3 coding sequence is TGTGCCAGCAGCGAAATGATTCGGACTGAAGCTTTCTTT. Its protein is CASSEMIRTEAFF.

The V call is TRBV10-3, the J call TRBJ1-1, with D hard to call. Germline V gene data show CDR1 as ENHRY and CDR2 as SYGVKD. V dropped 2 bases and J dropped 4 bases, with 11 bases sitting between them. This CDR3 is 14 amino acids long. In DNA, the CDR3 is TGTGCCATCAGTGAGGCCCGGCAGCCCACTGAAGCTTTCTTT. Residues: CAISEARQPTEAFF.

With regard to this clonotype: This could be a read error, since a much larger clone is one nucleotide away. The chain uses TRBV29-1 and TRBJ1-4; D remains ambiguous. The V end lost 3 bases, the J end lost 4 bases, and 15 bases lay between the germline ends. The CDR3 extends over 15 amino acids. Germline CDR1 is SQVTM and CDR2 is ANQGSEA. The CDR3 here is CSVDEFGESNEKLFF. The CDR3 nucleotides are TGCAGCGTTGATGAGTTCGGTGAAAGTAATGAAAAACTGTTTTTT.

The table lists this clonotype with a few counts. The J gene is TRBJ1-6, the V gene TRBV2; 8 bases line up with TRBD1. Looked up from germline, CDR1 is SNHLY and CDR2 is FYNNEI. This CDR3 has 16 amino acids. V trimming: 1 base; J trimming: 5 bases; junction bases outside the gene matches: 4. This CDR3 is CASSEGQGRNNSPLHF. CDR3 DNA sequence: TGTGCCAGCAGTGAAGGACAGGGGCGCAATAATTCACCCCTCCACTTT.

The V call is TRBV15, the J call TRBJ2-7; 7 bases line up with TRBD2. With V trimmed by 3 bases and J by 6 bases, 8 bases remained unmatched. Germline CDR1 LNHNV, CDR2 YYDKDF (reference sequence). The CDR3 totals 14 residues. CDR3 region: CATSSPPAGVEQYF. The CDR3 DNA reads TGTGCCACCAGCAGCCCCCCGGCGGGAGTCGAGCAGTACTTC.

The rearrangement links TRBV29-1 to TRBJ2-1; 7 nucleotides match TRBD2. CDR3 length: 13 amino acids. CDR1 and CDR2 (germline): SQVTM, ANQGSEA. The J segment lost 8 bases and the V segment lost 3 bases, leaving 7 bases of the junction unmatched. The CDR3 coding sequence is TGCAGCGTTGATGAGACTAGCTTATATGAGCAGTTCTTC. Translating it yields CSVDETSLYEQFF.

Only a few counts were recorded for this clonotype. This rearrangement joins TRBV25-1 to TRBJ1-2; 8 bases are a match to TRBD1. Trimming at V came to 9 bases and at J to 1 base, leaving 16 bases not matched to a gene. The CDR3 covers 17 residues. Germline loops: CDR1 MGHDK, CDR2 SYGVNS. CDR3: CASTFPRTGKGNYGYTF. The CDR3 region has the DNA TGTGCCAGTACCTTCCCCAGGACAGGGAAAGGTAACTATGGCTACACCTTC.

The chain employs TRBV29-1 and TRBJ2-7; 10 nucleotides align to TRBD1. The V segment lost 3 bases and the J segment 7 bases; nucleotides outside the gene matches: 3. CDR1 is SQVTM, CDR2 ANQGSEA, per germline. This CDR3 is built from 12 residues. The CDR3 DNA reads TGCAGCGTTGATGGGACAGGGGTTGAGCAGTACTTC. It codes for CSVDGTGVEQYF.

This clonotype was recorded many times. The chain joins TRBV7-9 to TRBJ1-1; TRBD1 might be the D (5 bases). The CDR3 loop spans 14 amino acids. V was shortened by 4 bases and J by 1 base, with 10 bases between the two germline ends. CDR1 is SEHNR and CDR2 is FQNEAQ in the germline V gene (reference sequence). CDR3 sequence reads: CASSYGTENTEAFF. Here the CDR3 DNA reads TGTGCCAGCAGCTATGGGACCGAGAACACTGAAGCTTTCTTT.